The clone carrying this T cell receptor (beta chain) was seen at least ten times. The antigen is not known. Germline values: CDR1 SEHNR, CDR2 FQNEAQ (reference sequence). This CDR3 is built from 15 residues. V shed 4 bases, J shed 3 bases, and the junction held 7 bases outside the gene matches. Study conclusions and caveats: Tumor Tregs overlapped most with tumor, then blood, naive CD4+ cells. The larger cohort examined one V-J beta rearrangement, not whole repertoires.

After constant-region reverse-primer amplification, full-length variable regions underwent semi-nested PCR with Nested Universal Primer A. TCRdb used MiXCR to reprocess the 5' RACE reads, holding one entry per CDR3 protein. The sample carries tens of thousands of distinct CDR3 sequences, roughly 25% recorded once. CD25-based Treg depletion was applied to purified naive CD4+ T cells. This receptor was taken from a female donor with breast cancer. The chain links TRBV7-9 to TRBJ2-3, with 7 nucleotides matching TRBD2. Sequences were obtained from naive CD4+ T cells sorted from a lymph node. The subset: naive CD4+ T cells, CD4+CD45RA+CD25-. The CDR3 here is CASSSELARTDTQYF. In DNA form, the CDR3 reads TGTGCCAGCAGCTCCGAACTAGCGCGGACAGATACGCAGTATTTT.